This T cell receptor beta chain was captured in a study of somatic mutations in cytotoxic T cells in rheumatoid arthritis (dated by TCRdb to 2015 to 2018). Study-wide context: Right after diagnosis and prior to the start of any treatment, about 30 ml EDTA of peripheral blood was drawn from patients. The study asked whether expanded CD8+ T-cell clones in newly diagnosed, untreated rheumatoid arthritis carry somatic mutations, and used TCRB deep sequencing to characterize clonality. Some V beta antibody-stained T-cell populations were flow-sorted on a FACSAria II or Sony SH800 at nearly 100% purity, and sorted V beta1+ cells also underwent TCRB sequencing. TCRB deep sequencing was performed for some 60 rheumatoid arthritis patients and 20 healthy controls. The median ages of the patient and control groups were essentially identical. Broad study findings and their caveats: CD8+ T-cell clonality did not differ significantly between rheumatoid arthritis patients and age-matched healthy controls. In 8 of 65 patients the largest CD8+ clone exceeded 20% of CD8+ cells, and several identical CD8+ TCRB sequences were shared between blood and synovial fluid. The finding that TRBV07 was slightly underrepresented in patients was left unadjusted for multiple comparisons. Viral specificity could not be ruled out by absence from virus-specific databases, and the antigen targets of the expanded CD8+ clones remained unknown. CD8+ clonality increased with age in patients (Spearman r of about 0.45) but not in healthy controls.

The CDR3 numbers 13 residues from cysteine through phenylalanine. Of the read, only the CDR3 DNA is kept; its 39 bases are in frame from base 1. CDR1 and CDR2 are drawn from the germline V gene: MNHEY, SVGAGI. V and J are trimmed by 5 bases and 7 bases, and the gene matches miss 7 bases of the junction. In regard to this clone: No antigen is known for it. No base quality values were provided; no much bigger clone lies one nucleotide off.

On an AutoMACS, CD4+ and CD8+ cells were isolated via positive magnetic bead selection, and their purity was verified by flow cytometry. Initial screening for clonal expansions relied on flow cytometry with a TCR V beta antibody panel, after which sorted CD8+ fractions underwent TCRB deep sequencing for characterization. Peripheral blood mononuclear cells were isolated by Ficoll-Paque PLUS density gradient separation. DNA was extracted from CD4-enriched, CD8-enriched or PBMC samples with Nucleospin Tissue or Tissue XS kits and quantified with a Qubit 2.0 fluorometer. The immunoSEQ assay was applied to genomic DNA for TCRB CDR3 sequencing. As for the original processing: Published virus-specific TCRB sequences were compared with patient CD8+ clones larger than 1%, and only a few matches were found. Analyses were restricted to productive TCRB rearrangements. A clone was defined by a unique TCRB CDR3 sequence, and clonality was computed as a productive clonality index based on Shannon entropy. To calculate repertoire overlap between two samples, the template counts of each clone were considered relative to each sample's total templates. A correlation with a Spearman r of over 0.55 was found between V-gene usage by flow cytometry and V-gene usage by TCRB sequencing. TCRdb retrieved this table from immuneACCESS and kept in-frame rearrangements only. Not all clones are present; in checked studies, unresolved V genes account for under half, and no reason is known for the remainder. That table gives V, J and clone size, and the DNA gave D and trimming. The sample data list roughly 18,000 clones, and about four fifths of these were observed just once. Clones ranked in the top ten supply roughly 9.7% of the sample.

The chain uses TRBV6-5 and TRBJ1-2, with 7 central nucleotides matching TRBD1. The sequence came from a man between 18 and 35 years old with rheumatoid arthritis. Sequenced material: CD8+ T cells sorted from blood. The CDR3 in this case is CASSMTGWGGYTF. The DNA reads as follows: TGTGCCAGCAGTATGACAGGGTGGGGTGGCTACACCTTC.